The clone carrying this T cell receptor (beta chain) was seen once. The PCR made use of 60 Vbeta and 13 Jbeta primers. The method was immunoSEQ multiplex PCR; TCRdb's version includes in-frame clones alone and lacks a portion of them. The sample has about 130,000 clones; 70% to 80% are singletons. V gave up 4 bases and J gave up 5 bases, with 18 bases separating them. Per germline, CDR1 MNHEY and CDR2 SMNVEV (reference sequence). The CDR3 contains 15 residues. These data originate in a study of cytomegalovirus exposure and HLA in healthy donors. The receptor was derived from a human donor in good health. The sequencing sample was made of PBMCs. This chain links TRBV27 with TRBJ2-7; D perhaps matches TRBD1 (7 bases). The CDR3: CASSYLGRGVHEQYF. As DNA, the CDR3 is TGTGCCAGCAGTTACCTCGGCAGGGGGGTGCACGAGCAGTACTTC.